One sample yielded the 16 T cell receptor beta chains listed below, sequenced in a study of CD8 T cells in Susac syndrome. Random hexamers primed reverse transcription of about 0.45 to 1 ug RNA. A single record per CDR3 protein comes from TCRdb applying MiXCR to the immunoSEQ multiplex PCR reads. Of approximately 300,000 distinct CDR3 sequences in the sample, about 82% were seen once. Specimen: CD8+ T cells from PBMCs. These receptors all come from a human donor with multiple sclerosis.

V and J are TRBV30 and TRBJ1-1, with D possibly TRBD1 on 5 matching bases. Trimming left V 5 bases short and J 3 bases short, with 10 bases between. The CDR3 is made up of 12 amino acids. Per germline, CDR1 GTSNPN and CDR2 SVGIG (reference sequence). The CDR3 reads CAWDQGHTEAFF. The CDR3 DNA follows: TGTGCCTGGGACCAGGGCCACACTGAAGCTTTCTTT.

The gene calls are TRBV27 and TRBJ1-5; the D is unclear. Trimming took 1 base from V and 0 from J, leaving 7 bases between them. The CDR3 sequence is 15 residues long. CDR1 and CDR2 (germline): MNHEY, SMNVEV (reference sequence). CDR3 region: CASSLYGYSNQPQHF. CDR3 coding DNA: TGTGCCAGCAGTTTATATGGTTATAGCAATCAGCCCCAGCATTTT.

This clonotype is a singleton in its sample. The chain recombines TRBV4-3 with TRBJ1-2, with TRBD1 identical over 10 bases. The CDR3 runs to 17 residues. Germline V CDR1 and CDR2: LGHNA, YSLEER. V shed 0 bases, J shed 4 bases, and the junction held 8 bases outside the gene matches. The CDR3 here is CASSQDLGTGVAYGYTF. CDR3 DNA: TGCGCCAGCAGCCAAGATCTTGGGACAGGGGTAGCCTATGGCTACACCTTC.

This clonotype showed up just once. This CDR3 is CASIQANTGELFF. DNA of the CDR3: TGTGCCAGCATACAGGCGAACACCGGGGAGCTGTTTTTT. The V gene is TRBV28, the J gene TRBJ2-2, with a weak D call TRBD1 (5 bases). Per the germline V gene, CDR1 is MDHEN and CDR2 is SYDVKM. V lost 7 bases and J 0 bases, leaving 6 bases between the germline ends. This CDR3 has 13 residues.

The CDR3 loop reads CASSLGFAEAFF. As DNA, the CDR3 is TGTGCCAGCAGCTTAGGGTTCGCTGAAGCTTTCTTT. This rearrangement joins TRBV11-2 to TRBJ1-1; D gene ambiguous. The length of the CDR3 is 12 residues. V lost 1 base and J lost 6, with 6 bases in between. In germline, CDR1 is SGHAT, CDR2 FQNNGV.

This chain joins TRBV12-3 or TRBV12-4 and TRBJ2-1; 7 bases are a match to TRBD1. CDR3 size: 15 residues. V dropped 6 bases and J dropped 3; count of bases not matched to a gene: 8. The chain's CDR3 is CASRDTGAVYNEQFF. Here the CDR3 DNA reads TGTGCCAGCAGAGATACAGGGGCAGTCTACAATGAGCAGTTCTTC.

The CDR3: CASSLLSSGINKQYF. The CDR3 DNA reads TGTGCCAGCAGTTTATTGTCTAGCGGGATAAACAAGCAGTACTTC. The chain employs TRBV27 and TRBJ2-5; 9 bases fit TRBD2. Germline loops: CDR1 MNHEY, CDR2 SMNVEV (reference sequence). This CDR3 comprises 15 residues. The V and J ends lost 1 base and 11 bases, in that order; junction bases with no gene match: 11.

This chain uses TRBV10-3 with TRBJ2-3; D perhaps matches TRBD2 (5 bases). This CDR3 region has 16 residues. Trimming shortened V by 4 bases and J by 0 bases, and 14 bases separated the two germline ends. Per the germline V gene, CDR1 is ENHRY and CDR2 is SYGVKD. As DNA, the CDR3 is TGTGCCATCAGTGGCCAGGACTTCCCTAGCACAGATACGCAGTATTTT. It encodes CAISGQDFPSTDTQYF.

This chain connects TRBV7-6 to TRBJ2-1; 8 nucleotides agree with TRBD2. Germline assignment: CDR1 SGHVS and CDR2 FNYEAQ. The trim removed 5 bases at V and 10 bases at J, leaving 13 bases unmatched. This CDR3 contains 15 residues. In DNA form, the CDR3 reads TGTGCCAGCAGCACCACTAGCGGAGCGGCCCACGAGCAGTTCTTC. This sequence encodes CASSTTSGAAHEQFF.

The chain is built from TRBV19 and TRBJ2-7; TRBD1 agrees at 7 bases. The CDR3 contains 13 residues. With V trimmed by 10 bases and J by 2 bases, 8 bases remained unmatched. The germline gives CDR1 LNHDA, CDR2 SQIVND (reference sequence). The chain's CDR3 is CATGDRATYEQYF. The CDR3 DNA reads as TGTGCCACCGGAGACAGGGCAACCTACGAGCAGTACTTC.

The J gene is TRBJ2-2, the V gene TRBV20-1; no clear D. V gave up 5 bases and J gave up 4 bases, with 8 bases separating them. Germline V gene data show CDR1 as DFQATT and CDR2 as SNEGSKA (reference sequence). CDR3 size: 12 residues. CDR3 region: CSAPYFTGELFF. CDR3 sequence (DNA): TGCAGTGCTCCCTACTTCACCGGGGAGCTGTTTTTT.

The genes are TRBV28 and TRBJ2-3; D tentatively reads TRBD1 or TRBD2 (5 bases each). CDR1 and CDR2 from the germline V gene are MDHEN and SYDVKM. Trimming removed 2 bases at V and 3 bases at J, with 15 bases between. The CDR3 runs 16 residues. CDR3 amino acids: CASSLESGPQTDTQYF. The CDR3 nucleotides are TGTGCCAGCAGTTTAGAGTCGGGACCTCAAACAGATACGCAGTATTTT.

V gene TRBV5-5 combines with J gene TRBJ2-1, with TRBD1 matching over 8 bases. The CDR3 sequence is 15 residues long. Germline-derived CDR1 and CDR2 are SGHKS and YYEKEE (reference sequence). Unmatched junction bases numbered 8, after V lost 0 bases and J lost 9 bases. The CDR3: CASSLGQGAGGEQFF. CDR3 sequence (DNA): TGTGCCAGCAGCTTGGGTCAGGGGGCTGGGGGTGAGCAGTTCTTC.

The chain combines TRBV10-1 with TRBJ2-3; 7 nucleotides align to TRBD2. The CDR3 runs 15 residues. Germline V lookup: CDR1 WNHNN, CDR2 SYGVQD (reference sequence). J lost 3 bases, V lost 3 bases, and 6 bases had no gene match. The CDR3 DNA sequence: TGCGCCAGCAGTGACGGCGGGAGCTCAACAGATACGCAGTATTTT. This sequence encodes CASSDGGSSTDTQYF.

The table lists this clonotype with a few counts. The rearrangement joins TRBV9 to TRBJ2-7; TRBD1 is a possible D gene (6 bases). The CDR3 length is 15 residues. The ends were cut back, 1 base at V and 4 bases at J, with 15 bases in the middle. Germline V gene data show CDR1 as SGDLS and CDR2 as YYNGEE. CDR3 in amino acids: CASSVHGRGTYEQYF. CDR3 coding DNA: TGTGCCAGCAGCGTACATGGCAGGGGAACTTACGAGCAGTACTTC.

V is TRBV4-3 and J is TRBJ2-7; no clear D gene. The CDR3 sequence is 15 residues long. Germline assignment: CDR1 LGHNA and CDR2 YSLEER. V lost 2 bases and J 2 bases, leaving 13 bases between the germline ends. CDR3 amino acids: CASSQIRGITYEQYF. The CDR3 DNA follows: TGCGCCAGCAGCCAAATCCGCGGAATTACCTACGAGCAGTACTTC.